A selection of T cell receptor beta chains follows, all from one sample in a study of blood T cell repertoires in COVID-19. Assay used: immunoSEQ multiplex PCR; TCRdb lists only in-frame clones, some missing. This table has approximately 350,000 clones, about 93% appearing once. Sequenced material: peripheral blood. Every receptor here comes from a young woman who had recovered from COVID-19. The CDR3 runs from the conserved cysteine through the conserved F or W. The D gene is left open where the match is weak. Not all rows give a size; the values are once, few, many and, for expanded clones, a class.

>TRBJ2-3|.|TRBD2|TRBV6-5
CASREASSTDTQYF
TGTGCCAGCCGGGAGGCGAGTAGCACAGATACGCAGTATTTT
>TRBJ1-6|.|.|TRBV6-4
CASSDKGPYSYNSPLHF
TGTGCCAGCAGTGACAAGGGGCCTTATTCCTATAATTCACCCCTCCACTTT
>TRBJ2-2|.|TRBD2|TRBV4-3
CASSLRASGTSGRQTGELFF
TGCGCCAGCAGCCTGAGGGCCTCTGGGACTAGCGGGAGACAAACCGGGGAGCTGTTTTTT
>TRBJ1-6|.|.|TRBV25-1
CASTVDSYNSPLHF
TGTGCCAGCACGGTCGACTCCTATAATTCACCCCTCCACTTT
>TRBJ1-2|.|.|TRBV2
CASSEANQYGYTF
TGTGCCAGCAGTGAAGCGAACCAGTATGGCTACACCTTC
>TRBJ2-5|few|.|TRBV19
CASSIVQGRETQYF
TGTGCCAGTAGTATAGTTCAGGGGCGAGAGACCCAGTACTTC
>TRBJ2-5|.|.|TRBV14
CASSQDFRGKRETQYF
TGTGCCAGCAGCCAAGATTTTCGAGGGAAACGGGAGACCCAGTACTTC
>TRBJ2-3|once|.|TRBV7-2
CASSFPAGGIRRTDTQYF
TGTGCCAGCAGCTTCCCGGCTGGAGGGATTCGGCGCACAGATACGCAGTATTTT
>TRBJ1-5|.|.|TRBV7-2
CASSPTADSNQPQHF
TGTGCCAGCAGCCCGACAGCAGATAGCAATCAGCCCCAGCATTTT
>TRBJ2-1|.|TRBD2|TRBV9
CASSPTVKRDPNEQFF
TGTGCCAGCAGCCCCACCGTTAAGCGGGACCCCAATGAGCAGTTCTTC
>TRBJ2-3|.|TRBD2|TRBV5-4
CASSIGLVGDTQYF
TGTGCCAGCAGCATAGGACTAGTTGGAGATACGCAGTATTTT
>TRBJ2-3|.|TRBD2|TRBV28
CASSLAGGPSDTQYF
TGTGCCAGCAGTTTAGCGGGAGGGCCATCAGATACGCAGTATTTT
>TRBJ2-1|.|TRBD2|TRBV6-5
CASSRLADEQFF
TGTGCCAGCAGCCGACTAGCTGATGAGCAGTTCTTC
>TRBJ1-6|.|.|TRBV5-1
CASSLAGTGVAPLHF
TGCGCCAGCAGCTTGGCCGGGACGGGGGTGGCACCCCTCCACTTT
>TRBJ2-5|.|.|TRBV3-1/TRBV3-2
CASTPSGAETQYF
TGTGCCAGCACCCCTTCAGGGGCGGAGACCCAGTACTTC
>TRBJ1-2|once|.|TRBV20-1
CSASAGYGYTF
TGCAGTGCTAGCGCAGGGTATGGCTACACCTTC
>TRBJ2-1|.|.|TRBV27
CASRSRGMSSYNEQFF
TGTGCCAGCCGGAGTCGGGGTATGAGCTCCTACAATGAGCAGTTCTTC
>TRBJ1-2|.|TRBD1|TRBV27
CASSLSRQGYGYTF
TGTGCCAGCAGTTTATCGAGACAGGGCTATGGCTACACCTTC
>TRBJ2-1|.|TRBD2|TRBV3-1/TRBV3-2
CASSQEFGGRASNEQFF
TGTGCCAGCAGCCAAGAATTCGGCGGGAGGGCCTCCAATGAGCAGTTCTTC
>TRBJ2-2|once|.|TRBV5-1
CASSYRLGQNTGELFF
TGCGCCAGCAGCTACCGACTAGGGCAGAACACCGGGGAGCTGTTTTTT
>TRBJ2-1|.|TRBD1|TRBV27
CASSRGTSRSDEQFF
TGTGCCAGCTCCAGGGGGACCTCACGCTCGGATGAGCAGTTCTTC
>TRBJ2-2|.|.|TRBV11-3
CASSLERAGTGELFF
TGTGCCAGCAGCTTAGAAAGGGCGGGCACCGGGGAGCTGTTTTTT
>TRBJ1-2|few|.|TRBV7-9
CASSLLDPGFAGGYTF
TGTGCCAGCAGCTTGCTGGACCCAGGCTTTGCGGGTGGCTACACCTTC
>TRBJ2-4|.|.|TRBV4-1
CASSQVHTDRAKNIQYF
TGCGCCAGCAGCCAAGTCCATACCGACAGGGCCAAAAACATTCAGTACTTC
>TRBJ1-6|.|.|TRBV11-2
CASSTRGGYNSPLHF
TGTGCCAGCAGCACTAGGGGGGGATATAATTCACCCCTCCACTTT
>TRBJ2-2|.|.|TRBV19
CASRLAGSGTGELFF
TGTGCCAGTAGACTAGCCGGATCAGGGACCGGGGAGCTGTTTTTT
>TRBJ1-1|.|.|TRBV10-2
CASSESSGAFF
TGCGCCAGCAGTGAGTCATCAGGGGCTTTCTTT
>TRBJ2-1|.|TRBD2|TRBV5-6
CASSLVERESDEQFF
TGTGCCAGCAGCTTGGTCGAGCGGGAGAGCGATGAGCAGTTCTTC
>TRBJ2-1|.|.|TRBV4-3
CASSQDGTRDTVEYYNEQFF
TGCGCCAGCAGCCAAGATGGTACCCGAGATACGGTTGAGTACTACAATGAGCAGTTCTTC
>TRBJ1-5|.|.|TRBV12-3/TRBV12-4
CASILPIEQPQHF
TGTGCCAGCATCCTACCGATTGAGCAGCCCCAGCATTTT